This record looks at one TCR beta chain sequence and its context. Per the authors' pipeline: Researchers report that nucleated cell counts were estimated from reference gene primer amplification. Clones were sequenced by immunoSEQ multiplex PCR, and TCRdb holds only the in-frame ones, with some missing. The DNA gave D and trimming, while V, J and clone size come from that table. The sample contains over 80,000 clones, 65% to 85% of which appear only once. Germline CDR1 reads SGHRS; CDR2 reads YFSETQ. V lost 0 bases and J lost 8, with 9 bases in between. This CDR3 is built from 13 residues. This specimen belongs to a study of blood T cell repertoires in COVID-19. Study-level background: Whether acute or convalescent, the COVID-19 samples came from the United States, Italy and Spain. T cells, B-cell-depleted T cells, or PBMCs supplied cDNA or gDNA.

This clonotype was sampled from a woman aged 55-75 years with acute or convalescent COVID-19. Sequenced material: peripheral blood. The chain joins TRBV5-1 to TRBJ2-1; D possibly corresponds to TRBD1 (5 bases). This chain's CDR3 is CASSLASRDEQFF. The CDR3 DNA sequence: TGCGCCAGCAGCTTGGCCAGCAGGGATGAGCAGTTCTTC.